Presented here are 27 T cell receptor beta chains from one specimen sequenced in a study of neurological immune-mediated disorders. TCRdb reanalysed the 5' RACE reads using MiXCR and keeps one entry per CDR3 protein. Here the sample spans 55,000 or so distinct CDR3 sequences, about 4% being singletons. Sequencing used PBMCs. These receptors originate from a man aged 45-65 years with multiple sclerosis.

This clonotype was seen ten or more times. This chain's CDR3 is CASSLADGPHGYTF. The DNA of the CDR3 is TGCGCCAGCAGCTTGGCGGACGGCCCCCATGGCTACACCTTC. The chain couples TRBV5-1 to TRBJ1-2; D remains ambiguous. This CDR3 has 14 amino acids. Trimming shortened V by 0 bases and J by 6 bases, and 12 bases separated the two germline ends. In germline, CDR1 is SGHRS, CDR2 YFSETQ.

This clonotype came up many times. CDR3 bases: TGCAGTGCTAGGGGATGGTCGGGAGTCTACGAGCAGTACTTC. Translation: CSARGWSGVYEQYF. This rearrangement joins TRBV20-1 to TRBJ2-7; TRBD2 is a possible D gene (6 bases). This CDR3 spans 14 amino acids. Germline V gene data show CDR1 as DFQATT and CDR2 as SNEGSKA (reference sequence). The V end was cut by 3 bases, the J end by 3 bases, with 15 bases between.

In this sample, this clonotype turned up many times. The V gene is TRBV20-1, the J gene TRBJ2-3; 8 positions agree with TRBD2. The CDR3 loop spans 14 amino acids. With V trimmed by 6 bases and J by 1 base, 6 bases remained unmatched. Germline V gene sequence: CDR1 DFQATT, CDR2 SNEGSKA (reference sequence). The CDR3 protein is CSATGGPGTDTQYF. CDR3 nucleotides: TGCAGTGCGACGGGGGGGCCCGGCACAGATACGCAGTATTTT.

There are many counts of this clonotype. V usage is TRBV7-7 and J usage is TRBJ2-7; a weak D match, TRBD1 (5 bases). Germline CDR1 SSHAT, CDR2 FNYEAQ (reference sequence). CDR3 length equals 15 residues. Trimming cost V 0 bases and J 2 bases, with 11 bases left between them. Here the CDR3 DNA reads TGTGCCAGCAGCTTAGCGCAGGGAAGAGCCTACGAGCAGTACTTC. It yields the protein CASSLAQGRAYEQYF.

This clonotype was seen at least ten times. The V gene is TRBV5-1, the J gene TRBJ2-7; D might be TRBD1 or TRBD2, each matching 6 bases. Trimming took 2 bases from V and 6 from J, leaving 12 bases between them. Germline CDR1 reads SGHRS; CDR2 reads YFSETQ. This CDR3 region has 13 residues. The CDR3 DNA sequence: TGCGCCAGCAGCTTTTCGGGGGCGGGCGAGCAGTACTTC. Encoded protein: CASSFSGAGEQYF.

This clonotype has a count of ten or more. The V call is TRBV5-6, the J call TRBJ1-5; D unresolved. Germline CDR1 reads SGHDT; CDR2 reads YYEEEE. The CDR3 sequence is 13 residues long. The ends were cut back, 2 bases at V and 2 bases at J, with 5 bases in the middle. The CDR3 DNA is TGTGCCAGCAGCTTACGTGGCAATCAGCCCCAGCATTTT. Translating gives CASSLRGNQPQHF.

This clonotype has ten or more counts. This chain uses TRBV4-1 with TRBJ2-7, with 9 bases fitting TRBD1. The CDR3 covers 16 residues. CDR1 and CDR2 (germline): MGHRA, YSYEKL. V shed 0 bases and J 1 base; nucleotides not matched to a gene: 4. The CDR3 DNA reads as TGCGCCAGCAGCCAAGATCAGGGGACAGGGTCCTACGAGCAGTACTTC. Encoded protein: CASSQDQGTGSYEQYF.

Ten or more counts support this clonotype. The CDR3 bases are TGTGCCAGCAGTTTCGGGCAGGGGGGCACCGGGGAGCTGTTTTTT. Its protein is CASSFGQGGTGELFF. The V and J genes are TRBV12-3 or TRBV12-4 and TRBJ2-2; maybe TRBD1 (7 bases). CDR3 length: 15 amino acids. Trimming shortened V by 3 bases and J by 4 bases, and 12 bases separated the two germline ends.

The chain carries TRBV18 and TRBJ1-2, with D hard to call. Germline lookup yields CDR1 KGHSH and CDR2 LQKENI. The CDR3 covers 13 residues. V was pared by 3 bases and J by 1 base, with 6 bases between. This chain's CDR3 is CASSPDVNYGYTF. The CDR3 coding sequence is TGTGCCAGCTCACCCGACGTTAACTATGGCTACACCTTC.

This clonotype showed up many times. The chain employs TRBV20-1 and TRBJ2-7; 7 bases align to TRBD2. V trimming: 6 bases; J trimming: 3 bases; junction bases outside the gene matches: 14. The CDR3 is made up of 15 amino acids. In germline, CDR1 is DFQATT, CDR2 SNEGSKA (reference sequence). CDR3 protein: CSATGVAGRDYEQYF. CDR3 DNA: TGCAGTGCCACCGGCGTTGCAGGGAGGGACTACGAGCAGTACTTC.

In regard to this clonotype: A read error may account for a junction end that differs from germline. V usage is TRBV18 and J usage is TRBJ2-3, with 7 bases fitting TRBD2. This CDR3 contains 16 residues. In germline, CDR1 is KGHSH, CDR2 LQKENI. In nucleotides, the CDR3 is TGTGCCAGCTCACCCCCGGGGCCGACTAGCAGAGATACGCAGTATTTT. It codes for CASSPPGPTSRDTQYF.

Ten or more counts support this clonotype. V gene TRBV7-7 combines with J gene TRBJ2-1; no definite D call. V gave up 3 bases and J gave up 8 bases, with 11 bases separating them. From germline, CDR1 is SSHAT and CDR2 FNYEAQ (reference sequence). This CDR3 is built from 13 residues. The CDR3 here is CASSLEQAYEQFF. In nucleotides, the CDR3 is TGTGCCAGCAGCTTGGAACAAGCATATGAGCAGTTCTTC.

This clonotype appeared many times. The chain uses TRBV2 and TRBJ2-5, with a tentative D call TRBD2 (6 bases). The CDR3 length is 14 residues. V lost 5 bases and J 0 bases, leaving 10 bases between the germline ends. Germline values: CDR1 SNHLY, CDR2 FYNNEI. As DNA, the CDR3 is TGTGCCAGCAGTAAGGACTATAACCAAGAGACCCAGTACTTC. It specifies CASSKDYNQETQYF. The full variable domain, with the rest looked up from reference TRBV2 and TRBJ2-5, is EPEVTQTPSHQVTQMGQEVILRCVPISNHLYFYWYRQILGQKVEFLVSFYNNEISEKSEIFDDQFSVERPDGSNFTLKIRSTKLEDSAMYFCASSKDYNQETQYFGPGTRLLVL.

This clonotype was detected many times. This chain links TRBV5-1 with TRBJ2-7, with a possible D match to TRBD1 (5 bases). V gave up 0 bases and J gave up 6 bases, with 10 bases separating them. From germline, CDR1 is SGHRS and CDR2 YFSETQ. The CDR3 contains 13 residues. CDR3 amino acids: CASSLAHRSEQYF. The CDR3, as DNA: TGCGCCAGCAGCTTGGCCCACAGGTCCGAGCAGTACTTC.

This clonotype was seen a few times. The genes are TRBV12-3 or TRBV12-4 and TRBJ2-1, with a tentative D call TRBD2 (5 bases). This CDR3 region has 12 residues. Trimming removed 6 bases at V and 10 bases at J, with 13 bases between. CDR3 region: CASSPSGSEQFF. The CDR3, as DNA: TGTGCCAGCAGCCCGAGCGGCAGCGAGCAGTTCTTC.

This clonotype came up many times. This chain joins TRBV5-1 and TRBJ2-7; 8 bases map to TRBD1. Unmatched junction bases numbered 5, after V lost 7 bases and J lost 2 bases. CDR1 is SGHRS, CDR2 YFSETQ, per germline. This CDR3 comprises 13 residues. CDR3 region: CASRGTGPYEQYF. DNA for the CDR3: TGCGCCAGCCGGGGGACAGGACCCTACGAGCAGTACTTC.

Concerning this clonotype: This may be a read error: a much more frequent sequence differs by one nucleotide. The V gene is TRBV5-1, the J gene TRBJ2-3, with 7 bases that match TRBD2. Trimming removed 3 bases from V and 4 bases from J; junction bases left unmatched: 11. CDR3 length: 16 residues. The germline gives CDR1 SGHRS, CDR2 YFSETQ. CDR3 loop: CASSSQTSWSPDTQYF. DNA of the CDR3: TGCGCCAGCAGCTCCCAGACTAGCTGGAGTCCAGATACGCAGTATTTT.

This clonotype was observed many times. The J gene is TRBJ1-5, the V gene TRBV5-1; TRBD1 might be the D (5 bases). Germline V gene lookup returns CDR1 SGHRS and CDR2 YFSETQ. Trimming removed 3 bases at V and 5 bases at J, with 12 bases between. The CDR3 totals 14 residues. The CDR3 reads CASSSWGRDQPQHF. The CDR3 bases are TGCGCCAGCAGCTCTTGGGGCCGAGATCAGCCCCAGCATTTT. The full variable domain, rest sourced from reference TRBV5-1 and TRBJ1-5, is KAGVTQTPRYLIKTRGQQVTLSCSPISGHRSVSWYQQTPGQGLQFLFEYFSETQRNKGNFPGRFSGRQFSNSRSEMNVSTLELGDSALYLCASSSWGRDQPQHFGDGTRLSIL.

The CDR3 DNA sequence: TGTGCCAGCAGTAAGGCAGGGAGCACCGGGGAGCTGTTTTTT. It is translated as CASSKAGSTGELFF. V usage is TRBV25-1 and J usage is TRBJ2-2, with D possibly called TRBD1 or TRBD2 (5 bases each). Per the germline V gene, CDR1 is MGHDK and CDR2 is SYGVNS. V was shortened by 5 bases and J by 4 bases, with 11 bases between the two germline ends. CDR3 length: 14 residues.

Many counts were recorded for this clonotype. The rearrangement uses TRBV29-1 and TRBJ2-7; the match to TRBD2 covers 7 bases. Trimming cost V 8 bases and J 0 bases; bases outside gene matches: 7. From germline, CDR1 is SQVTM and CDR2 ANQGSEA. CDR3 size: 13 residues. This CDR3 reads CSTRGGSSYEQYF. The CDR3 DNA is TGCAGCACCCGCGGGGGAAGCTCCTACGAGCAGTACTTC.

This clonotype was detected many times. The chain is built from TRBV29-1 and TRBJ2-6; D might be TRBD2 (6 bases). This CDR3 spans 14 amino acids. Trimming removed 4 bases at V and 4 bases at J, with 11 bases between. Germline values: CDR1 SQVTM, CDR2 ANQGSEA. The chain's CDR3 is CSVGGGLGANVLTF. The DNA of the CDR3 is TGCAGCGTTGGCGGAGGGCTGGGGGCCAACGTCCTGACTTTC.

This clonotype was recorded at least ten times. The chain's CDR3 is CASGYGVAGGVDTQYF. The CDR3 nucleotides are TGTGCCAGCGGGTATGGAGTAGCGGGGGGTGTAGATACGCAGTATTTT. This rearrangement joins TRBV27 to TRBJ2-3, with TRBD2 identical over 10 bases. CDR3 size: 16 residues. J gave up 5 bases and V 8 bases, and 13 bases lay outside the gene matches. Germline assignment: CDR1 MNHEY and CDR2 SMNVEV (reference sequence).

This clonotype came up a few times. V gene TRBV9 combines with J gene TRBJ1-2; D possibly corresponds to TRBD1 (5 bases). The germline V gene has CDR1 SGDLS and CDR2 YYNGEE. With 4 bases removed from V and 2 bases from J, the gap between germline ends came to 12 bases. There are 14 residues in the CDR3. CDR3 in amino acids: CASSKGKGNYGYTF. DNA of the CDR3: TGTGCCAGCAGCAAAGGAAAGGGGAACTATGGCTACACCTTC.

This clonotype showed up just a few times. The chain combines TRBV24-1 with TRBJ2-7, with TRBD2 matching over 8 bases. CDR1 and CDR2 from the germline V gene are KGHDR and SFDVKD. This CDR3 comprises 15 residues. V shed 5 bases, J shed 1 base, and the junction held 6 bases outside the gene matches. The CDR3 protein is CATSAGSGRSYEQYF. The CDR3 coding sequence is TGTGCCACCAGTGCGGGGAGCGGGAGATCCTACGAGCAGTACTTC.

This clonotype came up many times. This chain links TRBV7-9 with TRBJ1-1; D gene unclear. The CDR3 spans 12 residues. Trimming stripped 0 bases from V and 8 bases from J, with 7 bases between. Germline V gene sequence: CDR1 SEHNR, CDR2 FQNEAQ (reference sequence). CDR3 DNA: TGTGCCAGCAGCTTAGCGGAGGCGGAAGCTTTCTTT. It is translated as CASSLAEAEAFF.

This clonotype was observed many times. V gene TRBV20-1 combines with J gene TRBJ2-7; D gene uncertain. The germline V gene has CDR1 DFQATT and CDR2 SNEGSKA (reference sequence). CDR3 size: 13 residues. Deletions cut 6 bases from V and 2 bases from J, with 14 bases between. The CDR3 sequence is CSALRPRTYEQYF. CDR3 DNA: TGCAGTGCCCTCCGTCCCAGAACCTACGAGCAGTACTTC.

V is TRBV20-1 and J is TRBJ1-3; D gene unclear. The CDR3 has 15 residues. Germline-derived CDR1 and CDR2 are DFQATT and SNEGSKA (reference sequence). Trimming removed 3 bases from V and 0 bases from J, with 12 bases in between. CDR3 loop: CSARAAGLSGNTIYF. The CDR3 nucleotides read TGCAGTGCTAGGGCTGCGGGTCTCTCTGGAAACACCATATATTTT.